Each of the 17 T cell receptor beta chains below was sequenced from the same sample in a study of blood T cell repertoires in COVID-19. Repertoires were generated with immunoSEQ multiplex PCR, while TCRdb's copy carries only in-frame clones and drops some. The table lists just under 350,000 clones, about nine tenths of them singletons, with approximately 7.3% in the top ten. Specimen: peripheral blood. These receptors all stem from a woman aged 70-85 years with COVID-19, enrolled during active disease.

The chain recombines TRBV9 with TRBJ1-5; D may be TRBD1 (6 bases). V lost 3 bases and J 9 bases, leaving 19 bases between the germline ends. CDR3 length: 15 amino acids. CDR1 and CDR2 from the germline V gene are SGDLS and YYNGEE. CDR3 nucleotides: TGTGCCAGCAGCGCGACAGGATGGGCCGACGGGCCCCAGCATTTT. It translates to CASSATGWADGPQHF.

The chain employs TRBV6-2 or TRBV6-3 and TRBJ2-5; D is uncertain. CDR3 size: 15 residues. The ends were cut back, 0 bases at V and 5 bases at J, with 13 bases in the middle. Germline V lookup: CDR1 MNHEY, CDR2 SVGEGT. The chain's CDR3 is CASSYSGSRTETQYF. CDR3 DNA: TGTGCCAGCAGTTACTCGGGCTCCCGAACCGAGACCCAGTACTTC.

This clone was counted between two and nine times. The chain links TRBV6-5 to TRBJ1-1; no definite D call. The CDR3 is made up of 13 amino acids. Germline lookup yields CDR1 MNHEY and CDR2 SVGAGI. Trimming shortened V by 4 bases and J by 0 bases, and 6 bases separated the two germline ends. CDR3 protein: CASSWRVNTEAFF. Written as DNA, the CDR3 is TGTGCCAGCAGTTGGCGGGTGAACACTGAAGCTTTCTTT.

The CDR3, as DNA: TGTGCCAGCAAACACAAAGGACTAGCGGGGGACTACGAGCAGTACTTC. Amino acids: CASKHKGLAGDYEQYF. This chain joins TRBV2 and TRBJ2-7; TRBD2 aligns across 13 bases. The CDR3 sequence is 16 residues long. J was trimmed by 3 bases and V by 7 bases; bases with no gene match: 9. Per the germline V gene, CDR1 is SNHLY and CDR2 is FYNNEI.

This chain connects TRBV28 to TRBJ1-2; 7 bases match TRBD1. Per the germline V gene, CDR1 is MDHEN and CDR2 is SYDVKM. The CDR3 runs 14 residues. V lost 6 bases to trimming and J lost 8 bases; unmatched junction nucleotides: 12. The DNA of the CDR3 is TGTGCCAGCAGCTCCGGACAGGACCCTTCCGGCTACACCTTC. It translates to CASSSGQDPSGYTF.

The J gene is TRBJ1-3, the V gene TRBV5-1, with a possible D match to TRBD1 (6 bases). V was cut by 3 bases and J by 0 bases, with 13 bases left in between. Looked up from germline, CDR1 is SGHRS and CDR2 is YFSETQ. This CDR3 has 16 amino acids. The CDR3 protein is CASSWGGRHSGNTIYF. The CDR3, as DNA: TGCGCCAGCAGCTGGGGGGGCCGACACTCTGGAAACACCATATATTTT.

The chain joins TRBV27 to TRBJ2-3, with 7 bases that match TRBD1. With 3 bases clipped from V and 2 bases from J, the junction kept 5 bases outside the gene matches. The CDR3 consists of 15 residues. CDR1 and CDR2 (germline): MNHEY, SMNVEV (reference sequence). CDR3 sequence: CASSFKGAITDTQYF. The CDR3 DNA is TGTGCCAGCAGTTTTAAGGGGGCGATCACAGATACGCAGTATTTT.

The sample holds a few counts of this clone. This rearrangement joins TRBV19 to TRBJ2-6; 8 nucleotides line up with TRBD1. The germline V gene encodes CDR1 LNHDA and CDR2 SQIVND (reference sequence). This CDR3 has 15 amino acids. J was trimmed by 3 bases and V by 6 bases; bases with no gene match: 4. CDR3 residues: CASRRQGFGANVLTF. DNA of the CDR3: TGTGCCAGTAGGCGACAGGGGTTTGGGGCCAACGTCCTGACTTTC.

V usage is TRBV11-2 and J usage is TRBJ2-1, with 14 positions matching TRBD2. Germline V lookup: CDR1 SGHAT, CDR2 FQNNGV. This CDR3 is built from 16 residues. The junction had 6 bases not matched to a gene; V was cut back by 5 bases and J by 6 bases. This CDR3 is CASSHGLAGGFNEQFF. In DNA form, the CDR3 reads TGTGCCAGCAGCCACGGACTAGCGGGGGGTTTCAATGAGCAGTTCTTC.

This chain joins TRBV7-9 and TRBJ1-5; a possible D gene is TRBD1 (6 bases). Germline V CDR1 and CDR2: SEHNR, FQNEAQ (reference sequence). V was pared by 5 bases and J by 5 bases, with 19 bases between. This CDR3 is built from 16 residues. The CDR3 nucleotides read TGTGCCAGCAGCCCCCTCCAAGGACAGCACCATCAGCCCCAGCATTTT. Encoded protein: CASSPLQGQHHQPQHF.

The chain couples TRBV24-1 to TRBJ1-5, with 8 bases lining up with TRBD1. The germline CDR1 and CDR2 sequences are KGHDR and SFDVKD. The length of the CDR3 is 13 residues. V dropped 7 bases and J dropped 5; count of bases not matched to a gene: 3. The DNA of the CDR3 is TGTGCCACCAGGGACAGGGAGGATCAGCCCCAGCATTTT. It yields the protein CATRDREDQPQHF.

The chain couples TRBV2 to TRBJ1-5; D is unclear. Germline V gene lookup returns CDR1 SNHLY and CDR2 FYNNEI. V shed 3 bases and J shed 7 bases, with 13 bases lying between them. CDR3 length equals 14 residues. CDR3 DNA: TGTGCCAGCAGTGATGAGGGATTGGGGCAGCCCCAGCATTTT. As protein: CASSDEGLGQPQHF. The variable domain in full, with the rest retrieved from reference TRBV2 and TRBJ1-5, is EPEVTQTPSHQVTQMGQEVILRCVPISNHLYFYWYRQILGQKVEFLVSFYNNEISEKSEIFDDQFSVERPDGSNFTLKIRSTKLEDSAMYFCASSDEGLGQPQHFGDGTRLSIL.

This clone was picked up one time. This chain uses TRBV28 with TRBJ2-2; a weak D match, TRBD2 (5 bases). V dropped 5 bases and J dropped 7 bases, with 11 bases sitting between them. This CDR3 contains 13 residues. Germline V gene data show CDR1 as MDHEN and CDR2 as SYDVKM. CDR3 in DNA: TGTGCCAGCAGTCTCGGACTTGGCGGGGAGCTGTTTTTT. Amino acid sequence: CASSLGLGGELFF.

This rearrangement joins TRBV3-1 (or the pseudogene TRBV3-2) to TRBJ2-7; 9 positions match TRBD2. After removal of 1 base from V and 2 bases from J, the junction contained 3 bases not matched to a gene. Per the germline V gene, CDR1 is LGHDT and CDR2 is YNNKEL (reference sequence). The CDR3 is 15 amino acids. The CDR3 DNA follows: TGTGCCAGCAGCCAAGGCTCTAGCGGGGCCTACGAGCAGTACTTC. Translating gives CASSQGSSGAYEQYF.

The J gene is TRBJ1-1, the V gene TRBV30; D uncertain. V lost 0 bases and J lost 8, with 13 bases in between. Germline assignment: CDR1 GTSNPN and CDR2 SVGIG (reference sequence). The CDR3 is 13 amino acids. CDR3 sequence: CAWSVQWELEAFF. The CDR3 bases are TGTGCCTGGAGTGTACAGTGGGAGCTAGAAGCTTTCTTT.

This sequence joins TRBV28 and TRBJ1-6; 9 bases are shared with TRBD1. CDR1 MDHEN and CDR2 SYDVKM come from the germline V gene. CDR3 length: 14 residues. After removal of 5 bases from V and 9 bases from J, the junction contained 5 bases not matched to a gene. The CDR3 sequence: CASSTGQGFSPLHF. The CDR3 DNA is TGTGCCAGCAGTACGGGACAGGGATTTTCACCCCTCCACTTT.

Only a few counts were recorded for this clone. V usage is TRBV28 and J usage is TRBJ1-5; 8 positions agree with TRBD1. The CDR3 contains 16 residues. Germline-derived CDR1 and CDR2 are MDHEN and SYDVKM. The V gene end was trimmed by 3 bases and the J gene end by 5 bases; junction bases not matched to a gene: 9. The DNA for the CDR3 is TGTGCCAGCAGTTTCCCCGGACAGGGAGGGTATCAGCCCCAGCATTTT. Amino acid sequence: CASSFPGQGGYQPQHF.